This T cell receptor (beta chain) appears in the sequencing data of a study of regulatory T cells in long-lasting Graves disease. Time point meaning: newly diagnosed GD, antithyroid drugs for less than 3 months. RNA isolated from PBMCs was used to make the TCR library. An endocrinology unit in Xi'an, China, supplied the patients. Both iRepertoire HTBI primers and Arm-PCR of CDR3 regions were used to build the TCR beta libraries. TCRdb used MiXCR to reprocess the multiplex PCR reads, holding one entry per CDR3 protein. The data show around 240,000 distinct CDR3 sequences, with roughly 18% seen just once and 12% to 15% held by the top ten. The CDR3 has 18 amino acids. Germline CDR1 and CDR2: SGHTA and FQGTGA. With 5 bases clipped from V and 4 bases from J, the junction kept 14 bases outside the gene matches. The same data also went into a second study, on T cells in Graves' hyperthyroidism and ophthalmopathy. That work contributes: TCR CDR3 regions were first amplified by RT-PCR with HTBI primers. Among thyroid clonotypes expanded above 0.001, most also appeared in blood.

The J gene is TRBJ1-3, the V gene TRBV7-3; 10 nucleotides match TRBD1. The TCR sequence derives from a woman under 40 with Graves disease. The specimen was peripheral blood mononuclear cells (PBMCs), collected at new diagnosis, from a patient treated with antithyroid drugs. This chain's CDR3 is CASSPTPGQGSSGNTIYF. CDR3 in DNA: TGTGCCAGCAGCCCAACACCGGGACAGGGGAGCTCCGGAAACACCATATATTTT.